The 16 T cell receptor beta chains below all came from one sample that was sequenced in a study of lymphopenia after photon versus proton radiotherapy. Using immunoSEQ multiplex PCR, the repertoire was profiled, and TCRdb retains in-frame clones only, with some absent. This table has about 70,000 clones, around 93% appearing once. Sequencing was performed on peripheral blood, taken from a patient treated with photon-based radiotherapy. The source of these receptors is a woman aged 40 to 49 with cholangiocarcinoma.

This clone was seen a handful of times. The V and J genes are TRBV6-5 and TRBJ1-6; no reliable D call. This CDR3 is built from 12 residues. Trimming removed 0 bases from V and 13 bases from J, with 7 bases in between. CDR1 MNHEY and CDR2 SVGAGI come from the germline V gene. Here the CDR3 DNA reads TGTGCCAGCAGTTACTCGAATCAGCCCCTCCACTTT. It is translated as CASSYSNQPLHF.

The chain employs TRBV4-1 and TRBJ1-5; TRBD1 matches at 8 bases. V lost 0 bases to trimming and J lost 3 bases; unmatched junction nucleotides: 1. The CDR3 loop spans 15 amino acids. Per germline, CDR1 MGHRA and CDR2 YSYEKL. CDR3 DNA sequence: TGCGCCAGCAGCCAAGAGGGACAGGACAATCAGCCCCAGCATTTT. Its translation: CASSQEGQDNQPQHF.

This chain joins TRBV9 and TRBJ2-1, with 7 bases matching TRBD1. Trimming took 4 bases from V and 9 from J; bases not matched to a gene: 16. This CDR3 comprises 16 residues. Germline assignment: CDR1 SGDLS and CDR2 YYNGEE. This CDR3 reads CASSYGQAIPFGEQFF. In DNA, the CDR3 is TGTGCCAGCAGCTATGGACAGGCTATTCCATTCGGTGAGCAGTTCTTC.

The rearrangement joins TRBV5-1 to TRBJ2-6, with D unclear. This CDR3 is 13 amino acids long. Germline values: CDR1 SGHRS, CDR2 YFSETQ. V was pared by 4 bases and J by 2 bases, with 4 bases between. As DNA, the CDR3 is TGCGCCAGCAGCCTAACTGGGGCCAACGTCCTGACTTTC. Protein: CASSLTGANVLTF. The variable domain in full, with the rest retrieved from reference TRBV5-1 and TRBJ2-6, is KAGVTQTPRYLIKTRGQQVTLSCSPISGHRSVSWYQQTPGQGLQFLFEYFSETQRNKGNFPGRFSGRQFSNSRSEMNVSTLELGDSALYLCASSLTGANVLTFGAGSRLTVL.

The chain is built from TRBV11-2 and TRBJ2-1; D ambiguous. In germline, CDR1 is SGHAT, CDR2 FQNNGV. V lost 0 bases and J 1 base, leaving 7 bases between the germline ends. The CDR3 extends over 15 amino acids. The CDR3 region has the DNA TGTGCCAGCAGCTTAGACAGGTTTTCCTACAATGAGCAGTTCTTC. Its protein product is CASSLDRFSYNEQFF. The entire variable domain, with the rest obtained from reference TRBV11-2 and TRBJ2-1, is as follows: EAGVAQSPRYKIIEKRQSVAFWCNPISGHATLYWYQQILGQGPKLLIQFQNNGVVDDSQLPKDRFSAERLKGVDSTLKIQPAKLEDSAVYLCASSLDRFSYNEQFFGPGTRLTVL.

This chain connects TRBV30 to TRBJ1-5; D remains ambiguous. Deletions cut 0 bases from V and 1 base from J, with 4 bases between. Germline assignment: CDR1 GTSNPN and CDR2 SVGIG (reference sequence). CDR3 length equals 13 residues. This CDR3 is CAWSVESNQPQHF. For the CDR3, the DNA is TGTGCCTGGAGTGTCGAGAGCAATCAGCCCCAGCATTTT.

The J gene is TRBJ2-3, the V gene TRBV2, with TRBD1 identical over 12 bases. The CDR3 totals 16 residues. CDR1 is SNHLY, CDR2 FYNNEI, per germline. The trim removed 8 bases at V and 1 base at J, leaving 7 bases unmatched. The CDR3 DNA follows: TGTGCCAGCTCCCCGGGACAGGGGGCGCGCACAGATACGCAGTATTTT. It codes for CASSPGQGARTDTQYF.

In this sample, this clone turned up once. This chain links TRBV18 with TRBJ2-5, with D unclear. Germline V gene lookup returns CDR1 KGHSH and CDR2 LQKENI. Trimming took off 5 bases at V and 0 bases at J, with 4 bases between the two ends. This CDR3 is 12 amino acids long. The CDR3 bases are TGTGCCAGCTCAACGTACCAAGAGACCCAGTACTTC. Translating gives CASSTYQETQYF.

This clone was seen only a few times. This chain uses TRBV30 with TRBJ1-3; no clear D. This CDR3 comprises 12 residues. V was trimmed by 0 bases and J by 3 bases, leaving 3 bases between them. CDR1 is GTSNPN and CDR2 is SVGIG in the germline V gene (reference sequence). This chain's CDR3 is CAWSVDGNTIYF. The CDR3 region has the DNA TGTGCCTGGAGTGTCGATGGAAACACCATATATTTT.

The rearrangement joins TRBV28 to TRBJ1-2; D is possibly TRBD1 (6 bases). The CDR3 is 13 residues long. CDR1 MDHEN and CDR2 SYDVKM come from the germline V gene. Trimming stripped 8 bases from V and 4 bases from J, with 14 bases between. Here the CDR3 DNA reads TGTGCCAGCCAAGGGGGGGAGGGCTATGGCTACACCTTC. Its protein is CASQGGEGYGYTF.

The chain couples TRBV7-9 to TRBJ1-1; TRBD1 is a possible D gene (5 bases). Trimming removed 6 bases from V and 0 bases from J, with 17 bases in between. The CDR3 runs 16 residues. Looked up from germline, CDR1 is SEHNR and CDR2 is FQNEAQ (reference sequence). The CDR3: CASSFRRGEMNTEAFF. The CDR3 nucleotides read TGTGCCAGCAGTTTTAGAAGAGGGGAAATGAACACTGAAGCTTTCTTT.

The genes are TRBV5-1 and TRBJ1-2, with a tentative D call TRBD1 (6 bases). The V and J ends lost 0 bases and 4 bases respectively, with 13 bases between them. The V gene's germline CDR1 is SGHRS and CDR2 YFSETQ. The CDR3 has 15 residues. CDR3 loop: CASSLDLRDTYGYTF. The CDR3 DNA is TGCGCCAGCAGCTTGGACCTCCGGGACACCTATGGCTACACCTTC.

This chain connects TRBV9 to TRBJ1-4; D uncertain. The CDR3 has 14 residues. CDR1 and CDR2 (germline): SGDLS, YYNGEE. The V and J ends lost 3 bases and 3 bases respectively, with 9 bases between them. The CDR3 region has the DNA TGTGCCAGCAGCGCGTCCGGGTCTAATGAAAAACTGTTTTTT. It yields the protein CASSASGSNEKLFF.

This chain joins TRBV5-4 and TRBJ2-7; no clear D gene. The V end lost 0 bases, the J end lost 3 bases, and 4 bases lay between the germline ends. CDR1 and CDR2 (germline): SGHNT, YYREEE (reference sequence). The CDR3 totals 12 residues. CDR3 coding DNA: TGTGCCAGCAGCTTGGTGGGCTACGAGCAGTACTTC. Its protein product is CASSLVGYEQYF.

V and J are TRBV30 and TRBJ1-1; no definite D call. From germline, CDR1 is GTSNPN and CDR2 SVGIG (reference sequence). The V end was cut by 6 bases, the J end by 10 bases, with 15 bases between. There are 11 residues in the CDR3. The CDR3 region has the DNA TGTGCCTGCCGGACGGCCCTAATAGCTTTCTTT. The encoded protein is CACRTALIAFF.

The genes are TRBV5-4 and TRBJ2-5, with 8 bases that match TRBD2. From germline, CDR1 is SGHNT and CDR2 YYREEE (reference sequence). This CDR3 is 19 amino acids long. V gave up 4 bases and J gave up 5 bases; unmatched junction bases: 22. CDR3 nucleotides: TGTGCCAGCAGCCCGCGTCCCGGGACTAGTTCAGGGGACCGGGAGACCCAGTACTTC. It encodes CASSPRPGTSSGDRETQYF. The whole variable domain, remainder taken from reference TRBV5-4 and TRBJ2-5, is ETGVTQSPTHLIKTRGQQVTLRCSSQSGHNTVSWYQQALGQGPQFIFQYYREEENGRGNFPPRFSGLQFPNYSSELNVNALELDDSALYLCASSPRPGTSSGDRETQYFGPGTRLLVL.